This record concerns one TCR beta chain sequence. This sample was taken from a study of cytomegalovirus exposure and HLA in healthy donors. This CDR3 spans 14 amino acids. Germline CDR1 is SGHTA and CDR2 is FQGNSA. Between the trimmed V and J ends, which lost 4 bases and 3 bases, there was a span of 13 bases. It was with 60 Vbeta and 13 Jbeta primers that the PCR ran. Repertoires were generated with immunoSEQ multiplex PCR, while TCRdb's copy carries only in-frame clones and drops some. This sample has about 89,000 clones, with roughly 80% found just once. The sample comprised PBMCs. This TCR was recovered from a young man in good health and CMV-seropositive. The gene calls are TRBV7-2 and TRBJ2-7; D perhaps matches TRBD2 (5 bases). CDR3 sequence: CASSSGLTGYEQYF. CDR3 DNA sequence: TGTGCCAGCAGCTCAGGACTGACTGGCTACGAGCAGTACTTC. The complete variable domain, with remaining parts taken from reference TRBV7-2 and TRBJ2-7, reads GAGVSQSPSNKVTEKGKDVELRCDPISGHTALYWYRQSLGQGLEFLIYFQGNSAPDKSGLPSDRFSAERTGGSVSTLTIQRTQQEDSAVYLCASSSGLTGYEQYFGPGTRLTVT.